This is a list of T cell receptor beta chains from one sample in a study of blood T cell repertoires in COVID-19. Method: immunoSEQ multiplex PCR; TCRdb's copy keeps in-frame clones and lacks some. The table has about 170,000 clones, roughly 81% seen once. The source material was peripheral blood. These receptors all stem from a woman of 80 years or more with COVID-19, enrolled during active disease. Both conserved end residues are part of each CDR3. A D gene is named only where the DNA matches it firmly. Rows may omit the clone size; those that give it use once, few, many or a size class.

CDR3aa: CASSLQGSYNSPLHF
CDR3nt: TGTGCCAGCAGTTTACAGGGTTCCTATAATTCACCCCTCCACTTT
j_gene: TRBJ1-6
d_gene: .
v_gene: TRBV2
abundance: .

CDR3aa: CASSVSSGYNEQFF
CDR3nt: TGTGCCAGCAGCGTAAGTAGCGGGTACAATGAGCAGTTCTTC
j_gene: TRBJ2-1
d_gene: TRBD2
v_gene: TRBV9
abundance: .

CDR3aa: CASSNIRMDRLPRNTEAFF
CDR3nt: TGTGCCAGCAGCAATATTAGGATGGACAGGCTCCCAAGGAACACTGAAGCTTTCTTT
j_gene: TRBJ1-1
d_gene: TRBD1
v_gene: TRBV28
abundance: .

CDR3aa: CASSQDPGLAYEQYF
CDR3nt: TGCGCCAGCAGCCAAGATCCAGGGCTCGCCTACGAGCAGTACTTC
j_gene: TRBJ2-7
d_gene: .
v_gene: TRBV4-1
abundance: .

CDR3aa: CAWSKGTDQPQHF
CDR3nt: TGTGCCTGGAGTAAGGGGACTGATCAGCCCCAGCATTTT
j_gene: TRBJ1-5
d_gene: .
v_gene: TRBV30
abundance: .

CDR3aa: CASSPPVRATNYGYTF
CDR3nt: TGTGCCAGCAGTCCCCCCGTGCGGGCTACTAACTATGGCTACACCTTC
j_gene: TRBJ1-2
d_gene: .
v_gene: TRBV6-8
abundance: .

CDR3aa: CASSPQGYEQYF
CDR3nt: TGTGCCAGCAGTCCGCAGGGATACGAGCAGTACTTC
j_gene: TRBJ2-7
d_gene: .
v_gene: TRBV2
abundance: .

CDR3aa: CASSLTAQGVITGYTF
CDR3nt: TGTGCCAGCAGCTTAACCGCACAGGGGGTTATTACGGGCTACACCTTC
j_gene: TRBJ1-2
d_gene: TRBD1
v_gene: TRBV7-2
abundance: .

CDR3aa: CASSHRQGSNQPQHF
CDR3nt: TGTGCCAGCAGCCATCGACAGGGGAGTAATCAGCCCCAGCATTTT
j_gene: TRBJ1-5
d_gene: TRBD1
v_gene: TRBV28
abundance: .

CDR3aa: CASSTRGNYEQYF
CDR3nt: TGTGCCAGTAGTACTCGGGGGAACTACGAGCAGTACTTC
j_gene: TRBJ2-7
d_gene: .
v_gene: TRBV19
abundance: .

CDR3aa: CASSPLTAVSNYGYTF
CDR3nt: TGTGCCAGCTCACCGCTAACCGCCGTTTCTAACTATGGCTACACCTTC
j_gene: TRBJ1-2
d_gene: .
v_gene: TRBV18
abundance: once

CDR3aa: CASSFGRELGQHF
CDR3nt: TGTGCCAGCAGTTTCGGGAGGGAACTGGGCCAGCATTTT
j_gene: TRBJ1-5
d_gene: .
v_gene: TRBV12-3/TRBV12-4
abundance: few

CDR3aa: CASSFGARNTEAFF
CDR3nt: TGTGCCAGCTCATTTGGTGCCAGGAACACTGAAGCTTTCTTT
j_gene: TRBJ1-1
d_gene: .
v_gene: TRBV6-5
abundance: .

CDR3aa: CASSPGQLGEQYF
CDR3nt: TGTGCCAGCTCACCCGGACAGTTAGGCGAGCAGTACTTC
j_gene: TRBJ2-7
d_gene: .
v_gene: TRBV18
abundance: few

CDR3aa: CAWREGARSPLHF
CDR3nt: TGTGCCTGGAGAGAGGGGGCACGATCACCCCTCCACTTT
j_gene: TRBJ1-6
d_gene: TRBD1
v_gene: TRBV30
abundance: few

CDR3aa: CASSTMGAINEKLFF
CDR3nt: TGTGCCAGTAGTACCATGGGGGCAATTAATGAAAAACTGTTTTTT
j_gene: TRBJ1-4
d_gene: .
v_gene: TRBV19
abundance: few

CDR3aa: CASSYSGGADTQYF
CDR3nt: TGTGCCAGCAGTTACTCCGGGGGGGCAGATACGCAGTATTTT
j_gene: TRBJ2-3
d_gene: TRBD2
v_gene: TRBV6-5
abundance: .

CDR3aa: CASSLGQGGYEQYF
CDR3nt: TGTGCCAGCAGTCTCGGACAGGGAGGCTACGAGCAGTACTTC
j_gene: TRBJ2-7
d_gene: TRBD1
v_gene: TRBV6-6
abundance: once

CDR3aa: CARLHREREASNQPQHF
CDR3nt: TGTGCCAGACTTCACAGGGAGCGGGAAGCTAGCAATCAGCCCCAGCATTTT
j_gene: TRBJ1-5
d_gene: .
v_gene: TRBV19
abundance: .

CDR3aa: CASSVRDSPIGANVLTF
CDR3nt: TGTGCCAGCAGCGTGCGGGACAGCCCCATCGGGGCCAACGTCCTGACTTTC
j_gene: TRBJ2-6
d_gene: .
v_gene: TRBV9
abundance: .

CDR3aa: CASSLGQSLSAFF
CDR3nt: TGTGCCAGCAGCTTAGGACAGTCTCTTAGTGCTTTCTTT
j_gene: TRBJ1-1
d_gene: .
v_gene: TRBV11-2
abundance: .

CDR3aa: CASSSPEGYEGYTF
CDR3nt: TGCGCCAGCAGCTCCCCGGAGGGGTATGAGGGCTACACCTTC
j_gene: TRBJ1-2
d_gene: .
v_gene: TRBV5-1
abundance: .